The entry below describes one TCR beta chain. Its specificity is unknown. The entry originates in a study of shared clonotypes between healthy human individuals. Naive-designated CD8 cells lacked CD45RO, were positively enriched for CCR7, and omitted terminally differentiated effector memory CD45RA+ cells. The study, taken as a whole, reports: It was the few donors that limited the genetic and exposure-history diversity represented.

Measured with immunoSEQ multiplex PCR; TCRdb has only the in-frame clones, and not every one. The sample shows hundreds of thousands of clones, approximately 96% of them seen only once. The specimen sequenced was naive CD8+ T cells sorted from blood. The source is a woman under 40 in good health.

CDR3 nucleotides: TGCGCCAGCAGCCCAACATGGGGGGATCAGCCCCAGCATTTT. Translation gives CASSPTWGDQPQHF. The V and J genes are TRBV4-1 and TRBJ1-5; D perhaps matches TRBD1 (5 bases). The CDR3 has 14 residues. Trimming removed 4 bases at V and 5 bases at J, with 12 bases between. Germline V lookup: CDR1 MGHRA, CDR2 YSYEKL.